Shown below are 15 T cell receptor beta chains from a single sample sequenced in a study of blood T cell repertoires in COVID-19. Sequenced by immunoSEQ multiplex PCR; TCRdb stores in-frame clones only, minus some. The sample has 200,000 or so clones, about 91% seen once. Sequenced: PBMCs or T cells enriched from blood (not recorded which). The receptors here all came from a woman between 40 and 50 years old with acute COVID-19.

This chain uses TRBV6-1 with TRBJ1-3, with 8 nucleotides matching TRBD1. Germline trimming cut 3 bases from V and 4 bases from J; bases unmatched to any gene: 5. The CDR3 loop spans 15 amino acids. CDR1 and CDR2 from the germline V gene are MNHNS and SASEGT. The CDR3 DNA reads TGTGCCAGCAGTGAGGACAGGGTTTCGGGAAACACCATATATTTT. This translates into CASSEDRVSGNTIYF.

This clone was seen once. The V and J genes are TRBV19 and TRBJ2-3; D unclear. Trimming shortened V by 5 bases and J by 3 bases, and 6 bases separated the two germline ends. There are 12 residues in the CDR3. The V gene's germline CDR1 is LNHDA and CDR2 SQIVND (reference sequence). CDR3 residues: CASSSGTDTQYF. CDR3 nucleotide sequence: TGTGCCAGTAGTTCGGGTACAGATACGCAGTATTTT.

The chain has TRBV18 and TRBJ2-5; 7 bases match TRBD1. This CDR3 spans 14 amino acids. V was pared by 4 bases and J by 2 bases, with 4 bases of the junction left unmatched. Germline V CDR1 and CDR2: KGHSH, LQKENI. The CDR3 sequence: CASSRMGQQETQYF. The CDR3 nucleotides are TGTGCCAGCTCACGGATGGGACAGCAAGAGACCCAGTACTTC.

The genes are TRBV5-1 and TRBJ1-6, with D maybe TRBD1 (6 bases). Germline V gives CDR1 SGHRS, CDR2 YFSETQ. Trimming took off 5 bases at V and 8 bases at J, with 17 bases between the two ends. The CDR3 spans 15 residues. The CDR3 loop reads CASRTRTAGDSPLHF. In DNA form, the CDR3 reads TGCGCCAGCAGGACCCGGACAGCCGGAGATTCACCCCTCCACTTT. The variable domain in full, completed from reference TRBV5-1 and TRBJ1-6, reads KAGVTQTPRYLIKTRGQQVTLSCSPISGHRSVSWYQQTPGQGLQFLFEYFSETQRNKGNFPGRFSGRQFSNSRSEMNVSTLELGDSALYLCASRTRTAGDSPLHFGNGTRLTVT.

The V call is TRBV19, the J call TRBJ1-1, with 8 bases aligning to TRBD1. Germline lookup yields CDR1 LNHDA and CDR2 SQIVND (reference sequence). Trimming took 3 bases from V and 2 from J; bases not matched to a gene: 11. This CDR3 is built from 17 residues. This CDR3 reads CASSMDPAGGDNTEAFF. DNA of the CDR3: TGTGCCAGTAGTATGGACCCCGCAGGGGGCGACAACACTGAAGCTTTCTTT.

This sequence joins TRBV11-3 and TRBJ2-7; 7 nucleotides align to TRBD1. Germline CDR1 reads SGHNT; CDR2 reads YENEEA. V was clipped by 3 bases and J by 0 bases; unmatched bases: 2. CDR3 length: 14 amino acids. CDR3: CASSFYRGSYEQYV. In DNA, the CDR3 is TGTGCCAGCAGCTTTTACAGGGGCTCCTACGAGCAGTACGTC.

The chain links TRBV3-1 (or the pseudogene TRBV3-2) to TRBJ2-7, with D tentatively TRBD2 (5 bases). With 8 bases removed from V and 7 bases from J, the gap between germline ends came to 12 bases. The CDR3 has 11 residues. Germline CDR1 is LGHDT and CDR2 is YNNKEL (reference sequence). This CDR3 is CASSSGGEQYF. The CDR3 DNA follows: TGTGCCAGCTCCTCGGGCGGGGAGCAGTACTTC.

V and J are TRBV18 and TRBJ2-3; 9 bases line up with TRBD2. The CDR3 has 17 amino acids. Germline CDR1 and CDR2: KGHSH and LQKENI. V dropped 2 bases and J dropped 3; count of bases not matched to a gene: 9. The CDR3 region has the DNA TGTGCCAGCTCACCAAAGGGACTAGCCATGAGGACAGATACGCAGTATTTT. Protein sequence: CASSPKGLAMRTDTQYF.

The chain carries TRBV5-1 and TRBJ2-7, with D unclear. CDR1 and CDR2 (germline): SGHRS, YFSETQ. Trimming shortened V by 0 bases and J by 0 bases, and 7 bases separated the two germline ends. CDR3 length: 14 amino acids. CDR3 nucleotides: TGCGCCAGCAGCTTGGTGGCAGGCTCCTACGAGCAGTACGTC. Protein: CASSLVAGSYEQYV.

For the CDR3, the DNA is TGTGCCAGCAGCTCCCGAACTAGCAGAGAGACCCAGTACTTC. Residues: CASSSRTSRETQYF. The chain combines TRBV7-2 with TRBJ2-5; possible D gene TRBD2, 6 bases. Trimming took 4 bases from V and 4 from J, leaving 13 bases between them. CDR1 and CDR2 (germline): SGHTA, FQGNSA. This CDR3 spans 14 amino acids.

This clone was observed a single time. The chain uses TRBV3-1 (or the pseudogene TRBV3-2) and TRBJ1-5; D uncertain. V was cut by 0 bases and J by 7 bases, with 7 bases left in between. The V gene's germline CDR1 is LGHDT and CDR2 YNNKEL (reference sequence). This CDR3 has 13 amino acids. CDR3 nucleotides: TGTGCCAGCAGCCAAGAATTCGGGCAGCCCCAGCATTTT. Translation gives CASSQEFGQPQHF.

The DNA of the CDR3 is TGTGCCAGCCCGGGACTAGCGGAGCACACCGGGGAGCTGTTTTTT. Its protein product is CASPGLAEHTGELFF. The chain combines TRBV19 with TRBJ2-2; 11 nucleotides match TRBD2. CDR3 size: 15 residues. Germline V gene lookup returns CDR1 LNHDA and CDR2 SQIVND (reference sequence). J was trimmed by 3 bases and V by 9 bases; bases with no gene match: 6.

V and J are TRBV7-2 and TRBJ2-3; D is perhaps TRBD2 (6 bases). Trimming removed 2 bases at V and 0 bases at J, with 15 bases between. This CDR3 spans 17 amino acids. Germline V lookup: CDR1 SGHTA, CDR2 FQGNSA. The CDR3 loop is CASSLFGGAASTDTQYF. The CDR3 DNA reads as TGTGCCAGCAGCTTATTTGGCGGGGCTGCTAGCACAGATACGCAGTATTTT.

This chain joins TRBV5-1 and TRBJ2-5; 8 bases agree with TRBD2. V was pared by 3 bases and J by 2 bases, with 6 bases of the junction left unmatched. The CDR3 totals 15 residues. Germline CDR1 SGHRS, CDR2 YFSETQ. CDR3 coding DNA: TGCGCCAGCAGCTCCCAGCGGGGGTCGCAAGAGACCCAGTACTTC. It is translated as CASSSQRGSQETQYF.

This clone was detected only a few times. This rearrangement joins TRBV12-3 or TRBV12-4 to TRBJ1-5, with D uncertain. The CDR3 is made up of 11 amino acids. V lost 3 bases to trimming and J lost 6 bases, with 3 bases between them. CDR3 region: CASSFGQPQHF. The CDR3 bases are TGTGCCAGCAGTTTCGGTCAGCCCCAGCATTTT.